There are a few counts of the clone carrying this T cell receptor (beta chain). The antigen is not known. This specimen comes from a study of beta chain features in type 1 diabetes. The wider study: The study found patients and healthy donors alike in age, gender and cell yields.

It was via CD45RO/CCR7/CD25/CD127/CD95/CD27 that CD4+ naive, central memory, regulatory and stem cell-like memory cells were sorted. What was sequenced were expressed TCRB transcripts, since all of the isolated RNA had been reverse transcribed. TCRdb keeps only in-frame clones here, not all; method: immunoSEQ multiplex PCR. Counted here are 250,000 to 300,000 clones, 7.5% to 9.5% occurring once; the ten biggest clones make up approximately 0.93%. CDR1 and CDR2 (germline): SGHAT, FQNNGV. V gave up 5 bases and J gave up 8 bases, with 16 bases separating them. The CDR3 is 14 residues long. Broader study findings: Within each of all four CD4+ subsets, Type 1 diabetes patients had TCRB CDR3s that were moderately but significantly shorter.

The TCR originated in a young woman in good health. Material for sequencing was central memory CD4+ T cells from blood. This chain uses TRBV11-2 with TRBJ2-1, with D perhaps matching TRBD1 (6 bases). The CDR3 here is CASSESRGRDEQFF. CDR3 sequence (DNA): TGTGCCAGCAGCGAATCCAGGGGTCGGGATGAGCAGTTCTTC. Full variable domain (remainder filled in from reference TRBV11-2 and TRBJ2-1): EAGVAQSPRYKIIEKRQSVAFWCNPISGHATLYWYQQILGQGPKLLIQFQNNGVVDDSQLPKDRFSAERLKGVDSTLKIQPAKLEDSAVYLCASSESRGRDEQFFGPGTRLTVL.